A selection of T cell receptor beta chains follows, all from one sample in a study of tumor-infiltrating lymphocytes in primary liver carcinoma. MiXCR was run by TCRdb on the multiplex PCR reads, yielding one entry per CDR3 protein. The sample holds about 120,000 distinct CDR3 sequences, approximately 68% seen once. What was sequenced was tumor-adjacent normal liver tissue. Receptors were obtained from a woman in her sixties or seventies with primary liver carcinoma and hepatitis B virus infection. The CDR3 runs from the conserved cysteine through the conserved F or W. The order of the fields is D gene, CDR3 length, clone size, V gene, J gene, CDR3 DNA, CDR3 protein. D genes are given only for firm matches. Size is omitted from some rows. Given values are once, few, many or a class for expanded clones.

d_call: -; cdr3_length: 12; clone_size: -; v_call: TRBV7-8; j_call: TRBJ1-5; cdr3_nt: TGTGTTAGCAGCGATAATATTTACGGGCCGCATTTT; cdr3_aa: CVSSDNIYGPHF
d_call: -; cdr3_length: 16; clone_size: many; v_call: TRBV12-3/TRBV12-4; j_call: TRBJ1-3; cdr3_nt: TGTGCCAGCAGTTTCGGGCGTCACCCCTCTGGAAACACCATATATTTT; cdr3_aa: CASSFGRHPSGNTIYF
d_call: TRBD1; cdr3_length: 11; clone_size: -; v_call: TRBV6-2/TRBV6-3; j_call: TRBJ1-1; cdr3_nt: TGTGCCAGTGGGGGACAGTCCGAAGCTTTCTTT; cdr3_aa: CASGGQSEAFF
d_call: TRBD1; cdr3_length: 18; clone_size: -; v_call: TRBV4-2; j_call: TRBJ1-2; cdr3_nt: TGTGACAGGAGCCAAGGGGACAGCCGTGGAAAGGCCTCCTATGGCTACGCCTTC; cdr3_aa: CDRSQGDSRGKASYGYAF
d_call: -; cdr3_length: 16; clone_size: -; v_call: TRBV6-5; j_call: TRBJ2-1; cdr3_nt: TGTGCCAGCAGTCCGCCGGTATTAGCGGTCCACAATGAGCACTTCTTC; cdr3_aa: CASSPPVLAVHNEHFF
d_call: TRBD1; cdr3_length: 14; clone_size: -; v_call: TRBV7-8; j_call: TRBJ2-5; cdr3_nt: TGTGCCAGCAACTGGACAGGGGGTCGGGAGACCCAGTACTTC; cdr3_aa: CASNWTGGRETQYF
d_call: -; cdr3_length: 14; clone_size: -; v_call: TRBV6-6; j_call: TRBJ2-2; cdr3_nt: TGTGCCAGCACCGTAACATCGAAAACCGGGCAGCTGTTTTTT; cdr3_aa: CASTVTSKTGQLFF
d_call: TRBD2; cdr3_length: 15; clone_size: -; v_call: TRBV14; j_call: TRBJ2-2; cdr3_nt: TGTGCCAGCAGTCATCTAGCGGCAGTTACCGTGGAGCTGTTTTTT; cdr3_aa: CASSHLAAVTVELFF
d_call: TRBD2; cdr3_length: 15; clone_size: -; v_call: TRBV7-9; j_call: TRBJ2-5; cdr3_nt: TGTGCCAGCAGCCTACTAGCGGGAGTGTCGGAGACCCAGTACTTC; cdr3_aa: CASSLLAGVSETQYF
d_call: -; cdr3_length: 12; clone_size: -; v_call: TRBV6-2/TRBV6-3; j_call: TRBJ1-1; cdr3_nt: TGTACCAGCAGTTATCTGAGCACTGAAGCTTTCTTT; cdr3_aa: CTSSYLSTEAFF
d_call: TRBD2; cdr3_length: 16; clone_size: -; v_call: TRBV11-2; j_call: TRBJ2-7; cdr3_nt: TGTACCATCAGTTACGGCGGGAGGACCTCGGGAAGCGAGCAGTACTTC; cdr3_aa: CTISYGGRTSGSEQYF
d_call: -; cdr3_length: 13; clone_size: many; v_call: TRBV6-2/TRBV6-3; j_call: TRBJ1-1; cdr3_nt: TGTGCCAGCAGACAGACCGTACGGTTGGCAGCTTTCTTT; cdr3_aa: CASRQTVRLAAFF
d_call: -; cdr3_length: 16; clone_size: -; v_call: TRBV11-2; j_call: TRBJ2-1; cdr3_nt: TGTGCCAGCAGTTCGACAGGTAGGAAGACTTACGGTGAGCAGTTCTTC; cdr3_aa: CASSSTGRKTYGEQFF
d_call: -; cdr3_length: 14; clone_size: -; v_call: TRBV12-3/TRBV12-4; j_call: TRBJ1-1; cdr3_nt: TGTGACAGCAGTTCCGCCTCAGTGGCCACTGAAGCTTTCTTT; cdr3_aa: CDSSSASVATEAFF
d_call: -; cdr3_length: 13; clone_size: -; v_call: TRBV10-3; j_call: TRBJ2-7; cdr3_nt: TGTGCCATCAGCTGGGATAGGGGCTACGAGCAGTACTTC; cdr3_aa: CAISWDRGYEQYF
d_call: -; cdr3_length: 15; clone_size: -; v_call: TRBV28; j_call: TRBJ1-1; cdr3_nt: TGTTCCAACGCTTTTATTGGTGTGGGCAACGCTGAAGCTTTCTTT; cdr3_aa: CSNAFIGVGNAEAFF
d_call: TRBD1; cdr3_length: 17; clone_size: -; v_call: TRBV11-3; j_call: TRBJ2-6; cdr3_nt: TGTGCCTACAGTCCTCGGACAGGGACCAGTGGGGCCATCGTCCTGACTTTC; cdr3_aa: CAYSPRTGTSGAIVLTF